This T cell receptor beta chain was profiled in a study of somatic mutations in cytotoxic T cells in rheumatoid arthritis. Background on the study: A subset of V beta antibody-stained T-cell populations was isolated by flow sorting, reaching nearly 100% purity, and this subset included V beta1+ cells that went on to TCRB sequencing. Findings and caveats of the study: Of about 62 patients, fewer than 10 had a largest CD8+ clone that exceeded 20% of CD8+ cells. CD8+ T-cell clonality showed no significant difference between rheumatoid arthritis patients and age-matched healthy controls. The antigen targets of the expanded CD8+ clones lacked identification.

Note on this clone: Its specificity is unknown.

V shed 4 bases and J shed 4 bases, with 8 bases lying between them. Germline V gene lookup returns CDR1 GTSNPN and CDR2 SVGIG (reference sequence). The CDR3 covers 11 residues. Sequencing was performed with immunoSEQ multiplex PCR; in TCRdb, only in-frame clones are kept and a portion is missing. The sample comprises 17,000 or so clones, around 80% of which are singletons, and roughly 4.9% rests with the top ten. The sample comprised CD8+ T cells sorted from blood. The clonotype originates from an adult with rheumatoid arthritis. The chain carries TRBV30 and TRBJ2-7, with D uncertain. CDR3 residues: CAWIAGYEQYF. In nucleotides, the CDR3 is TGTGCCTGGATTGCCGGTTACGAGCAGTACTTC.